This TCR beta chain was found in a study of blood T cell repertoires in COVID-19. Overall study: The study drew acute and convalescent COVID-19 samples from the United States, Italy and Spain. The cDNA or gDNA used as material had been derived from T cells, B-cell-depleted T cells, or PBMCs.

In the original processing: Amplification from reference gene primers served as the basis for estimated nucleated cell counts. Repertoires were generated with immunoSEQ multiplex PCR, while TCRdb's copy carries only in-frame clones and drops some. For V, J and clone size, that table is used; D and trimming come from the DNA. The sample shows over 85,000 clones, around 87% of them seen only once. This clone was recorded a few times. This CDR3 has 13 amino acids. Germline V gives CDR1 SNHLY, CDR2 FYNNEI. V was clipped by 6 bases and J by 2 bases, with 11 bases between them. The V and J genes are TRBV2 and TRBJ2-7, with D possibly being TRBD2 (5 bases). The clonotype was recovered from a human donor with acute or convalescent COVID-19. The donor label of this sample is uncertain. The sample taken for sequencing was peripheral blood. This CDR3 is CASSFGLTYEQYF. The CDR3 region has the DNA TGTGCCAGCAGCTTCGGACTTACCTACGAGCAGTACTTC.